This T cell receptor (beta chain) stems from a study of blood T cell repertoires in COVID-19. Study in general: Sites across the United States, Italy and Spain contributed samples from acute and convalescent COVID-19. Nucleic acid was either cDNA or gDNA, and it came from T cells, B-cell-depleted T cells, or PBMCs.

As originally analysed: Reference gene primer amplification gave estimated nucleated cell counts. Data came from immunoSEQ multiplex PCR; TCRdb stores just in-frame clones and leaves some out. The V and J calls and clone size are taken from that table; D and trimming were inferred from the DNA. Of tens of thousands of clones listed, under 90% are singletons. CDR3 size: 15 residues. CDR1 and CDR2 (germline): SGHTA, FQGNSA. The trim removed 1 base at V and 5 bases at J, leaving 4 bases unmatched. The chain joins TRBV7-2 to TRBJ1-2; TRBD1 aligns across 10 bases. Sequencing input: peripheral blood. The TCR comes from a woman in her fifties or sixties with acute or convalescent COVID-19. CDR3 loop: CASSLGGTGVYGYTF. The CDR3 nucleotides read TGTGCCAGCAGCTTAGGTGGGACAGGGGTTTATGGCTACACCTTC.